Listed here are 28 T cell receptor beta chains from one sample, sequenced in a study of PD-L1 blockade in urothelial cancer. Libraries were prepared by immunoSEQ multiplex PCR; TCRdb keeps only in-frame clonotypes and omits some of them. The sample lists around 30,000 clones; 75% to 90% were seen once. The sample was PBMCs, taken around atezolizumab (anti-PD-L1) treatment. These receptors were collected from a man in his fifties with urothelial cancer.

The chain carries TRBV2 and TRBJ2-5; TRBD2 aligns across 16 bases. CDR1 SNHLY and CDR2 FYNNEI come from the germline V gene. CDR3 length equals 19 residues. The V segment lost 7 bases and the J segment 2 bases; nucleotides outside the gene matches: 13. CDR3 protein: CASKGTSGRARVGQETQYF. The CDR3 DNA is TGTGCCAGCAAAGGGACTAGCGGGAGGGCCAGGGTGGGACAAGAGACCCAGTACTTC. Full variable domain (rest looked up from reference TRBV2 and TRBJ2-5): EPEVTQTPSHQVTQMGQEVILRCVPISNHLYFYWYRQILGQKVEFLVSFYNNEISEKSEIFDDQFSVERPDGSNFTLKIRSTKLEDSAMYFCASKGTSGRARVGQETQYFGPGTRLLVL.

The chain's CDR3 is CASSELSSYNEQFF. DNA of the CDR3: TGTGCCAGCAGTGAGCTTAGCTCCTACAATGAGCAGTTCTTC. V usage is TRBV6-5 and J usage is TRBJ2-1; D is unclear. CDR3 length equals 14 residues. Trimming cost V 5 bases and J 0 bases, with 8 bases left between them. Germline lookup yields CDR1 MNHEY and CDR2 SVGAGI.

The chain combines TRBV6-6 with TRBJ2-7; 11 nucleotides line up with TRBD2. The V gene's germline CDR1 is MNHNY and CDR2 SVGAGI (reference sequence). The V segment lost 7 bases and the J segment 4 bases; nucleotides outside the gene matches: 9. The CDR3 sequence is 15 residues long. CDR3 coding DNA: TGTGCCAGCAACCCACTAGCGGGAGCGACGTACGAGCAGTACTTC. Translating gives CASNPLAGATYEQYF.

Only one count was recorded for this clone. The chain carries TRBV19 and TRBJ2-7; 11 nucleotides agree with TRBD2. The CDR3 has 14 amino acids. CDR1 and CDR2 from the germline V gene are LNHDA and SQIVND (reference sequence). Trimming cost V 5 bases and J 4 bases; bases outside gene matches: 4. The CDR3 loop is CASSQGLAAYEQYF. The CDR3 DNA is TGTGCCAGTAGTCAGGGACTAGCGGCTTACGAGCAGTACTTC.

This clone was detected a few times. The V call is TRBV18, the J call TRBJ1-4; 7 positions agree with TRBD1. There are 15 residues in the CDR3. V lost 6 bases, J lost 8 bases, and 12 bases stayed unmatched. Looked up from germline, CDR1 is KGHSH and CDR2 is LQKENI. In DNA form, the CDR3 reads TGTGCCAGCTCCCTAACGACAGGGATTGGGGAAAAACTGTTTTTT. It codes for CASSLTTGIGEKLFF. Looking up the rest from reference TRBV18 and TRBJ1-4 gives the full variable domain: NAGVMQNPRHLVRRRGQEARLRCSPMKGHSHVYWYRQLPEEGLKFMVYLQKENIIDESGMPKERFSAEFPKEGPSILRIQQVVRGDSAAYFCASSLTTGIGEKLFFGSGTQLSVL.

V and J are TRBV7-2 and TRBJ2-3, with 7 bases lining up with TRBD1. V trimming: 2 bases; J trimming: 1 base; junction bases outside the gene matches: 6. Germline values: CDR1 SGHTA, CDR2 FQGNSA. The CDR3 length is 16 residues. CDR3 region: CASSLQGVIGTDTQYF. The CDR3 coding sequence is TGTGCCAGCAGCTTACAGGGGGTTATAGGCACAGATACGCAGTATTTT.

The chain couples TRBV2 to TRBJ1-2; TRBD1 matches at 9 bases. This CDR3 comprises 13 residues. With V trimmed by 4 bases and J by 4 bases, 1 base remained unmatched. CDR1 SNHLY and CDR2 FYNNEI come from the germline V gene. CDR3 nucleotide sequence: TGTGCCAGCAGTGGGACAGGGGCCTATGGCTACACCTTC. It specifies CASSGTGAYGYTF.

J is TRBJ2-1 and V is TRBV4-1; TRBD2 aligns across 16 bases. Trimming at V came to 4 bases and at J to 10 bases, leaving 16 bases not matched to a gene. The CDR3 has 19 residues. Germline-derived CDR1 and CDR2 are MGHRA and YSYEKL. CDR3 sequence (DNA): TGCGCCAGCAGCCGATTCCAGGCCGGGACTAGCGGGGGGGCTGGGGAGCAGTTCTTC. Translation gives CASSRFQAGTSGGAGEQFF.

CDR3 loop: CASSLFLEGYTF. The CDR3 DNA is TGTGCCAGCAGTTTGTTTCTCGAGGGCTACACCTTC. The chain uses TRBV28 and TRBJ1-2, with unresolved D. V gave up 3 bases and J gave up 8 bases, with 10 bases separating them. Per germline, CDR1 MDHEN and CDR2 SYDVKM. The CDR3 sequence is 12 residues long.

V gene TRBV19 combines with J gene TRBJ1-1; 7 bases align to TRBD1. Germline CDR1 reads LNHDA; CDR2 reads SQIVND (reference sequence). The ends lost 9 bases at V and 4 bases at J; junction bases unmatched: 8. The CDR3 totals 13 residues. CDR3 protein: CASNTGVGTEAFF. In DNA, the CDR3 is TGTGCCAGCAATACAGGGGTTGGCACTGAAGCTTTCTTT.

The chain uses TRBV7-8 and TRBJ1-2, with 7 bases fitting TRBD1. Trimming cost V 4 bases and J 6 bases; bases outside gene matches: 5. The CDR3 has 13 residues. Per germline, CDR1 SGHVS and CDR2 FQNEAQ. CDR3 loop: CASSSTGTDGYTF. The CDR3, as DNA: TGTGCCAGCAGCTCGACAGGGACGGATGGCTACACCTTC.

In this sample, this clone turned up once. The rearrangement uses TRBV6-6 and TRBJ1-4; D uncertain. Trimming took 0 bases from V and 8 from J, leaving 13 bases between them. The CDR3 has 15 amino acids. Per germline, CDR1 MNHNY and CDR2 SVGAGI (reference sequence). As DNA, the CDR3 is TGTGCCAGCAGTTACTCGAGGCGTCAGAAGGAAAAACTGTTTTTT. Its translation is CASSYSRRQKEKLFF.

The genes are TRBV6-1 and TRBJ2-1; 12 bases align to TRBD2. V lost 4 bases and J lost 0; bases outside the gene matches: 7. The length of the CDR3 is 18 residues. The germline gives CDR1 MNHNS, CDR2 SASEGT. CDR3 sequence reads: CASSARTSGTSSYNEQFF. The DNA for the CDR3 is TGTGCCAGCAGTGCCCGGACTAGCGGGACGAGCTCCTACAATGAGCAGTTCTTC.

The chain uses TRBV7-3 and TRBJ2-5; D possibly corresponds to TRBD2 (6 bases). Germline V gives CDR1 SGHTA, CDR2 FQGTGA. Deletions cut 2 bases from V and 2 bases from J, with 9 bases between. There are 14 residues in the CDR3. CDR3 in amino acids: CASSLAGPQETQYF. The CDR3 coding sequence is TGTGCCAGCAGCTTAGCGGGGCCACAAGAGACCCAGTACTTC.

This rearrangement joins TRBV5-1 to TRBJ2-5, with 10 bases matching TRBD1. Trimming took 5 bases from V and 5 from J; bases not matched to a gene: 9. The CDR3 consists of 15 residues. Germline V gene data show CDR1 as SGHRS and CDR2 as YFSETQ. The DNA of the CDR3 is TGCGCCAGCAGGACAGGGGGCATCGAGAGGGAGACCCAGTACTTC. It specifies CASRTGGIERETQYF.

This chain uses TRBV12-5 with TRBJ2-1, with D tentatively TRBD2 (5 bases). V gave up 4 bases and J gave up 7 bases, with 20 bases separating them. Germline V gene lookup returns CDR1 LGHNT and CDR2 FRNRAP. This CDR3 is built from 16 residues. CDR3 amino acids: CASGSIGVLGPNEQFF. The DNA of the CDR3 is TGTGCTAGTGGTTCAATCGGGGTATTGGGCCCTAATGAGCAGTTCTTC.

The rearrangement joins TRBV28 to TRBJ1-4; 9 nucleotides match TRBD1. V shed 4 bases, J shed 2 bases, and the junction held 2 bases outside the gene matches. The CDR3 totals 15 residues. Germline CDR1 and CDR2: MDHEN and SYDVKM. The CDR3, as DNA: TGTGCCAGCAGTTGGACAGGGGCCACTAATGAAAAACTGTTTTTT. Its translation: CASSWTGATNEKLFF.

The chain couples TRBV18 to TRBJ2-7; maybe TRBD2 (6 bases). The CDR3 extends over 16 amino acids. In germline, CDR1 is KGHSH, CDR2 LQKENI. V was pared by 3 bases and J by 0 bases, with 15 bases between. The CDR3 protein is CASSPPLGGTSYEQYF. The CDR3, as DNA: TGTGCCAGCTCACCCCCCCTTGGGGGGACCTCCTACGAGCAGTACTTC.

The CDR3 DNA is TGCGCCAGCAGCTACACCGGGACTAGCGGGCCAGAGACCCAGTACTTC. This translates into CASSYTGTSGPETQYF. The chain links TRBV5-1 to TRBJ2-5, with TRBD2 matching over 12 bases. The V gene's germline CDR1 is SGHRS and CDR2 YFSETQ. The CDR3 is 16 amino acids. Trimming took 3 bases from V and 4 from J; bases not matched to a gene: 7.

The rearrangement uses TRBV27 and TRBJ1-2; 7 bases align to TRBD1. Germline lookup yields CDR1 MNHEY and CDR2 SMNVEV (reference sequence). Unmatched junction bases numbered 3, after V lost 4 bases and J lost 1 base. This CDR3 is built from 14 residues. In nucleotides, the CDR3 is TGTGCCAGCAGTTCAAACAGGGGTAACTATGGCTACACCTTC. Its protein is CASSSNRGNYGYTF.

CDR3 in amino acids: CASSLRSTRGLYEQYF. For the CDR3, the DNA is TGTGCCAGCAGCCTCAGGTCCACGAGGGGGCTCTACGAGCAGTACTTC. V usage is TRBV7-3 and J usage is TRBJ2-7; 7 positions match TRBD1. Germline V gives CDR1 SGHTA, CDR2 FQGTGA. The CDR3 sequence is 16 residues long. With V trimmed by 5 bases and J by 3 bases, 13 bases remained unmatched.

CDR3 loop: CSVDLDNEQFF. CDR3 DNA sequence: TGCAGCGTTGATTTAGACAATGAGCAGTTCTTC. V usage is TRBV29-1 and J usage is TRBJ2-1; unclear D gene. CDR3 size: 11 residues. Germline-derived CDR1 and CDR2 are SQVTM and ANQGSEA. Trimming removed 3 bases from V and 5 bases from J, with 5 bases in between.

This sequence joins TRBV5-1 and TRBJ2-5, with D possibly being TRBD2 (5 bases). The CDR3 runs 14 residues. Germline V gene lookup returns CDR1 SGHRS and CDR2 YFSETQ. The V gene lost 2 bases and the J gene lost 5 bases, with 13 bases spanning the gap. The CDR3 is CASSFSDGVETQYF. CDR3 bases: TGCGCCAGCAGCTTCTCCGACGGGGTTGAGACCCAGTACTTC.

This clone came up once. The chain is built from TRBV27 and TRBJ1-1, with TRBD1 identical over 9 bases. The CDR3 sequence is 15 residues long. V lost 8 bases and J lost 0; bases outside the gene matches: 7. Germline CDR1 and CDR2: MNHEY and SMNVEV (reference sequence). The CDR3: CASGTGPTMNTEAFF. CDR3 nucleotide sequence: TGTGCCAGCGGGACAGGGCCAACTATGAACACTGAAGCTTTCTTT.

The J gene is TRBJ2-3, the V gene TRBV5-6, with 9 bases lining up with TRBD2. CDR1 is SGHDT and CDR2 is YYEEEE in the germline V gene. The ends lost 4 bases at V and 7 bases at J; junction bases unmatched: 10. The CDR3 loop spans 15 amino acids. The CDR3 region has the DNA TGTGCCAGCAGCGCCAGGGGTAGCGGGAGAAATACGCAGTATTTT. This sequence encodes CASSARGSGRNTQYF.

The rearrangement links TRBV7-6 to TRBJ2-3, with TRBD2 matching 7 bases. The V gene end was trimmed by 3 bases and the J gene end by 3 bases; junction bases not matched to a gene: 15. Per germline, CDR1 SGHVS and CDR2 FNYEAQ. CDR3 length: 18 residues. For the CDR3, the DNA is TGTGCCAGCAGCTTCCGACCCCTGAGAGCGGGGAGTACAGATACGCAGTATTTT. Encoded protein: CASSFRPLRAGSTDTQYF.

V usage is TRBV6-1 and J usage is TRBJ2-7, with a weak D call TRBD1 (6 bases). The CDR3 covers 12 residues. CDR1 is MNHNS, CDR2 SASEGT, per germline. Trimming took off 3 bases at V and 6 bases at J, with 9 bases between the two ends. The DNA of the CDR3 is TGTGCCAGCAGTGACAGGGGACGCGAGCAGTACGTC. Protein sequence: CASSDRGREQYV.

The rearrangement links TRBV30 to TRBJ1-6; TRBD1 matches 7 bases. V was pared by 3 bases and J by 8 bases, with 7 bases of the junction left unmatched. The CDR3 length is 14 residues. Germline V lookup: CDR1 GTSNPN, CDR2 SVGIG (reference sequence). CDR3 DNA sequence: TGTGCCTGGAGCATGCGACAGGGCTATTCACCCCTCCACTTT. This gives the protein CAWSMRQGYSPLHF.